This TCR beta chain was sequenced during a study of vaccination and CD4 T cells after COVID-19 (dated by TCRdb to the early 2020s). In terms of the full investigation: Convalescent patients had a positive SARS-CoV-2 result on nasal swab PCR, and of these patients, several had mild disease and one had severe disease. The convalescent cohort comprised six males and four females, including two Hispanic individuals, seven Caucasians, two Asians and one multiracial person. Participants received two doses of either the Pfizer-BioNTech BNT162b2 vaccine (n=8) or the Moderna mRNA-1273 vaccine (n=2). Post-COVID blood samples were collected from convalescent patients a median of approximately 93 days after diagnosis, with a range of about 30 to 161 days. The time from the second vaccine dose to post-vaccine blood sampling had a median of approximately 72 days and ranged from about 12 to 241 days. In approximately eleven COVID-19 convalescent patients and a handful of infection-naive healthy vaccine recipients, the spike-specific CD4+ TCR repertoire before mRNA vaccination was compared with the repertoire after mRNA vaccination.

The CDR3 goes from the cysteine to the phenylalanine over 15 residues. Kept here is only the CDR3 DNA, which spans 45 bases and is read in frame from base 1. V was cut back by 4 bases and J by 3 bases, leaving a gap of 13 bases between them. CDR1 is given as SGHAT and CDR2 as FQNNGV, both from the germline V gene. Overall study results and their limits: Of the vaccine-specific clones found in convalescent patients, nearly all (304 of 307) were mono-reactive for SARS-CoV-2 spike instead of being cross-reactive with common cold coronaviruses. Among convalescent patients, a median roughly 90% of the SARS-CoV-2-reactive clones seen after vaccination appeared only after vaccination, which suggests priming specific to the vaccine. The median count of SARS-CoV-2-reactive clonotypes went up from 21 after infection to a few dozen after vaccination, although the change was not significant. The study included relatively few convalescent patients and did not analyze early timepoints after natural infection.

As regards this clonotype: It has no known antigen specificity. Per-base qualities were not stored, and no clone one base away is much larger.

The positive SARS-CoV-2 PCR tests of the convalescent patients were dated from March to December 2020, before the Alpha, Beta and Delta variants emerged in the United States. PBMCs were separated from whole blood using Ficoll-Paque Plus gradient centrifugation and then either used fresh or cryopreserved at -140C. Library method: PCR. Reads for this sample came from an Illumina iSeq 100. Under the source paper's analysis protocol: Non-productive sequences were removed, and CDR3s that did not start with C, did not end with F or W, or were shorter than 7 amino acids were discarded. Levenshtein distances (stringdist) and unrooted phylogenetic trees (ape) in R version 3.6.1 were used to assess CDR3 homology. TCRdb trimmed the raw reads at Q25, called clones with MiXCR and kept productive beta chains. Rows matching on CDR3 protein sequence are summarized as one entry with the most common DNA and genes. None of the V and J calls come from the authors' own analysis; TCRdb made them. Counted in this sample were about 21,000 distinct CDR3 sequences; more than 45% of them appeared once. Jointly, the top ten make up 0.99% of the sample.

Here the chain combines TRBV11-2 and TRBJ1-5, and perhaps TRBD1 as D gene, on 6 matching bases. The TCR comes from a human donor who had recovered from COVID-19. Sample: CD4+ T cells from blood, taken before SARS-CoV-2 vaccination. The CDR3 loop reads CASSYTGRNNQPQHF. In nucleotide form, the sequence is TGTGCCAGCAGCTATACAGGGCGCAACAATCAGCCCCAGCATTTT.